A selection of T cell receptor beta chains follows, all from one sample in a study of cytomegalovirus exposure and HLA in healthy donors. TCRdb's table, derived via immunoSEQ multiplex PCR, lists solely in-frame clones and lacks some. The repertoire holds about 200,000 clones, with around 75% as singletons. What was sequenced was PBMCs. These receptors all stem from a woman aged 25 to 39 in good health and CMV-seronegative. CDR3s include the opening cysteine and the closing phenylalanine or tryptophan. D genes are given only for firm matches. A row's size may be missing; if present it is once, few, many or a size class.

clone_size d_call j_call v_call cdr3_nt cdr3_aa
NA TRBD1 TRBJ1-5 TRBV7-8 TGTGCCAGCAGCTTAGAGGTAGGACAGGGGAGTCAGCCCCAGCATTTT CASSLEVGQGSQPQHF
few NA TRBJ2-7 TRBV5-6 TGTGCCAGCAGCGCGGGACCATTGGGCGAGCAGTACTTC CASSAGPLGEQYF
NA NA TRBJ2-2 TRBV7-9 TGTGCCAGCAGCCTCTTTAGGGCGGGCACCGGGGAGCTGTTTTTT CASSLFRAGTGELFF
NA NA TRBJ2-5 TRBV13 TGTGCCAGCAGCTTACCTCAAGAGACCCAGTACTTC CASSLPQETQYF
NA TRBD2 TRBJ2-1 TRBV18 TGTGCCAGCTCTGCTATTAGCGGGAGCTCCTACAATGAGCAGTTCTTC CASSAISGSSYNEQFF
NA NA TRBJ2-1 TRBV5-1 TGCGCCAGCAGCTTGGTTCCGGACAATGAGCAGTTCTTC CASSLVPDNEQFF
few NA TRBJ2-7 TRBV14 TGTGCCAGCAGCCATTCTCGAGCCTACGAGCAGTACTTC CASSHSRAYEQYF
NA NA TRBJ2-1 TRBV6-5 TGTGCCAGCAGACAGGGAACTGGGAATGAGCAGTTCTTC CASRQGTGNEQFF
few NA TRBJ2-2 TRBV30 TGTGCCTGGAGTGCCAGGCTTAACACCGGGGAGCTGTTTTTT CAWSARLNTGELFF
NA TRBD2 TRBJ2-7 TRBV2 TGTGCCAGCAGCCCCCCGGGACTAGCGCAACTCTCCTACGAGCAGTACTTC CASSPPGLAQLSYEQYF
NA NA TRBJ2-5 TRBV11-2 TGTGCCAGCAGGCGGACAGCCTTTGGGGAGACCCAGTACTTC CASRRTAFGETQYF
NA NA TRBJ1-2 TRBV2 TGTGCCAGCACCATGCGGGGGGCCGGCTACACCTTC CASTMRGAGYTF
NA TRBD2 TRBJ2-5 TRBV5-4 TGTGCCAGCAGCTACGGGGGGGCGGGGGAGCAGTACTTC CASSYGGAGEQYF
NA TRBD1 TRBJ2-5 TRBV19 TGTGCCAGTAGTTCGGACAGGGGGCCGGGGTCAGAGACCCAGTACTTC CASSSDRGPGSETQYF
NA NA TRBJ2-1 TRBV10-2 TGCGCCAGCAGTCTGGGGGCGACCTCCTACAATGAGCAGTTCTTC CASSLGATSYNEQFF
few NA TRBJ2-7 TRBV21-1 TGTGCCAGCAGCCCCGGGGGACAGGGACCGACCTACGAGCAGTACTTC CASSPGGQGPTYEQYF
NA NA TRBJ1-5 TRBV27 TGTGCCAGCAGCCGAGGCGACATCGGGGTGGGCGGCAATCAGCCCCAGCATTTT CASSRGDIGVGGNQPQHF
NA TRBD2 TRBJ2-7 TRBV4-1 TGCGCCAGCAGCCCGGGGGTAGCGGGGTTCCCCTACGAGCAGTACTTC CASSPGVAGFPYEQYF
NA TRBD1 TRBJ2-7 TRBV6-5 TGTGCCAGCAGTCCGGGACAGGGGGCGAGAAACGAGCAGTACTTC CASSPGQGARNEQYF
NA NA TRBJ2-7 TRBV18 TGTGCCAGCTCACCACCACACAAACTAGGCTACGAGCAGTACTTC CASSPPHKLGYEQYF
NA NA TRBJ1-2 TRBV7-2 TGTGCCAGCAGCTTATTGTCGGACACTAACTATGGCTACACCTTC CASSLLSDTNYGYTF
NA NA TRBJ2-6 TRBV30 TGTGCCTGGAGAGGAGGATTCGGGCCTGGGGCCAACGTCCTGACTTTC CAWRGGFGPGANVLTF
NA NA TRBJ1-6 TRBV7-9 TGTGCCAGCAGCTCCCGCCCCGGGACTTCATCTTATAATTCACCCCTCCACTTT CASSSRPGTSSYNSPLHF
once NA TRBJ1-1 TRBV19 TGTGCCAGTAGTATGGGAGGGCTGAACACTGAAGCTTTCTTT CASSMGGLNTEAFF
NA TRBD1 TRBJ1-2 TRBV7-2 TGTGCCAGCAGCTTAGACCGGACAGGGAGAAGTGATGGCTACACCTTC CASSLDRTGRSDGYTF
NA TRBD2 TRBJ2-1 TRBV12-5 TGTGCTAGTGGTTTGTACGGGACTAGCGGGAGATATAATGAGCAGTTCTTC CASGLYGTSGRYNEQFF
NA NA TRBJ2-6 TRBV7-2 TGTGCCAGCAGCCCAAGGGACACGGTTTTCTCTGGGGCCAACGTCCTGACTTTC CASSPRDTVFSGANVLTF
once NA TRBJ2-7 TRBV5-1 TGCGCCAGCAGCTTGGTAGCAGGGTCATCGTCCAAAGGCTACGAGCAGTACTTC CASSLVAGSSSKGYEQYF
NA NA TRBJ2-2 TRBV5-8 TGTGCCACCCGCAGCCGGGGAACGGGCACCGGGGAGCTGTTTTTT CATRSRGTGTGELFF
NA TRBD2 TRBJ2-3 TRBV7-9 TGTGCCAGCAGCTTAGGGACTAGCGGATTAGATACGCAGTATTTT CASSLGTSGLDTQYF
NA NA TRBJ1-4 TRBV4-3 TGCGCCAGCAGCCAAGAATTATTGCAGGGAAGTAATGAAAAACTGTTTTTT CASSQELLQGSNEKLFF
NA NA TRBJ2-7 TRBV21-1 TGTGCCACACCACTGACAGGGGTCCTCTCCTACGAGCAGTACTTC CATPLTGVLSYEQYF
NA TRBD2 TRBJ2-7 TRBV5-4 TGTGCCAGCAGCCTAGCGGGAGATCTCTACGAGCAGTACTTC CASSLAGDLYEQYF
once TRBD1 TRBJ1-4 TRBV5-4 TGTGCCAGCAGCTTTACAGGGGGGAATGAAAAACTGTTTTTT CASSFTGGNEKLFF
NA NA TRBJ1-5 TRBV7-2 TGTGCCAGCAGCTTATGGGCAGAAAGCAATCAGCCCCAGCATTTT CASSLWAESNQPQHF
NA NA TRBJ1-4 TRBV5-1 TGCGCCAGCAGCAGGGGACAAAATGAAAAACTGTTTTTT CASSRGQNEKLFF
NA TRBD1 TRBJ1-2 TRBV5-1 TGCGCCAGCAGCTTGGAAGGGGGCGAAGGCTACACCTTC CASSLEGGEGYTF
NA NA TRBJ2-1 TRBV7-2 TGTGCCAGCAGCTTAGCGGGAGCCGATCGGGTCTTC CASSLAGADRVF
once NA TRBJ1-6 TRBV6-1 TGTGCCAGCAGTGAAGTGGGGGGACGGTTTAATTCACCCCTCCACTTT CASSEVGGRFNSPLHF
NA NA TRBJ2-1 TRBV15 TGTGCCACCAGCAGGCACCTGGGCGATGAGCAGTTCTTC CATSRHLGDEQFF
NA NA TRBJ2-1 TRBV11-2 TGTGCCAGCAGCTTGGGGCGGGGGCGATACAATGAGCAGTTCTTC CASSLGRGRYNEQFF
few NA TRBJ1-4 TRBV6-5 TGTGCCAGCAGTTACAGCGGCGGTGATGAAAAACTGTTTTTT CASSYSGGDEKLFF
few TRBD2 TRBJ2-3 TRBV7-3 TGTGCCAGCAGCTTAAGGCCCGGGAGACTAGCGGGAGTTGGGCAGTATTTT CASSLRPGRLAGVGQYF
once TRBD1 TRBJ2-1 TRBV19 TGTGCCAGTAGTAGGGCAGACAGGGTAGATGAGCAGTTCTTC CASSRADRVDEQFF
NA NA TRBJ1-5 TRBV5-1 TGCGCTAGCAGCCCGGGGGGTGGCAATCAGCCCCAGCATTTT CASSPGGGNQPQHF
NA NA TRBJ2-1 TRBV11-2 TGTGCCAGCAGCTCCGTGAAAGGGGTTAAGGGGGTGGTGTACAATGAGCAGTTCTTC CASSSVKGVKGVVYNEQFF
NA NA TRBJ2-3 TRBV13 TGTGCCAGCAGCTCGAGCCACAGGAATACGCAGTATTTT CASSSSHRNTQYF
NA TRBD2 TRBJ2-2 TRBV7-2 TGTGCCAGCGTAACCGGACTCCCGGGAGGCATGGGCGGGGAGCTGTTTTTT CASVTGLPGGMGGELFF
NA NA TRBJ1-4 TRBV29-1 TGCAGCGTTGTAGTCCGGGAAAAACTGTTTTTT CSVVVREKLFF
few NA TRBJ1-1 TRBV4-3 TGCGCCAGCAGCCGTCATGGCGGTTTGAACACTGAAGCTTTCTTT CASSRHGGLNTEAFF
NA TRBD2 TRBJ2-1 TRBV19 TGTGCCAGTAGTAGACTCCGGGGGACTAGCGGGAGGGCCGGGGCCGCTGAGCAGTTCTTC CASSRLRGTSGRAGAAEQFF
NA TRBD1 TRBJ1-2 TRBV5-1 TGCGCCAGCAGCTTGGCACTCCGGACAGGGAGGCATGGCTACACCTTC CASSLALRTGRHGYTF
NA NA TRBJ1-6 TRBV4-1 TGCGCCAGCAGCCCCCCCCCAGGGTCCTATAATTCACCCCTCCACTTT CASSPPPGSYNSPLHF
NA TRBD1 TRBJ1-2 TRBV14 TGTGCCAGCAGCCCCCCCTCAGGGGGTGGCTATGGCTACACCTTC CASSPPSGGGYGYTF
NA TRBD1 TRBJ1-4 TRBV7-2 TGTGCCAGCAGTTGGGCCGGGACAGATAATGAAAAACTGTTTTTT CASSWAGTDNEKLFF
few NA TRBJ1-1 TRBV6-6 TGTGCCAGCAGTTCAGGGATGTACACTGAAGCTTTCTTT CASSSGMYTEAFF